Sequencing of this T cell receptor beta chain was carried out in a study of CD8+ T cells in alopecia areata. Findings and limits, study-wide: Especially in alopecia totalis/universalis, lesional scalp showed greater clonality than normal scalp did. While patients received tofacitinib, many expanded lesional clones remained present in scalp and blood. Under tofacitinib, fewer expanded CD8+ clones appeared among the top 100 scalp clones.

As regards this clone: What it binds is unknown.

The treatment denotes: oral pan-JAK inhibitor, 5-10 mg twice daily. Lesional scalp punch biopsies and peripheral blood were collected from alopecia areata patients. The germline V gene encodes CDR1 SQVTM and CDR2 ANQGSEA. The V and J ends lost 7 bases and 7 bases, in that order; junction bases with no gene match: 11. The CDR3 loop spans 14 amino acids. Isolated RNA was reverse transcribed into cDNA used as the sequencing template. The assay was immunoSEQ multiplex PCR, and TCRdb's table has in-frame clones only and misses some. The sample lists 150,000 to 200,000 clones, about three fifths occurring once.

The chain joins TRBV29-1 to TRBJ2-1, with TRBD1 identical over 9 bases. This TCR was recovered from a human donor with alopecia areata. The specimen comprised CD4+ T cells sorted from blood, sampled at week 24, from a patient treated with tofacitinib. The CDR3 DNA sequence: TGCAGCGCGGGGACCGGGACAGGGCATAATGAGCAGTTCTTC. As protein: CSAGTGTGHNEQFF.